This T cell receptor beta chain was obtained from a study of blood T cell repertoires in COVID-19. The table came from immunoSEQ multiplex PCR; TCRdb's copy has only in-frame clones and leaves some out. The table has around 140,000 clones, 60% to 85% seen once. This CDR3 contains 15 residues. Between the trimmed V and J ends, which lost 0 bases and 1 base, there was a span of 8 bases. The germline V gene encodes CDR1 SGDLS and CDR2 YYNGEE. The chain recombines TRBV9 with TRBJ1-3, with D hard to call. The clonotype comes from a man in his fifties with acute or convalescent COVID-19. Specimen: peripheral blood. The CDR3 sequence: CASSVVEPSGNTIYF. CDR3 bases: TGTGCCAGCAGCGTAGTCGAGCCATCTGGAAACACCATATATTTT.